The 19 T cell receptor beta chains below all came from one sample that was sequenced in a study of blood T cell repertoires in COVID-19. TCRdb keeps only in-frame clones here, not all; method: immunoSEQ multiplex PCR. The sample records 110,000 to 150,000 clones, roughly 89% being singletons. The sample was PBMCs or T cells enriched from blood (not recorded which). The receptors here all came from a man aged 45-65 years who had recovered from COVID-19.

The V gene is TRBV28, the J gene TRBJ1-2; TRBD1 might be the D (5 bases). Germline values: CDR1 MDHEN, CDR2 SYDVKM. The CDR3 runs to 12 residues. Deletions cut 3 bases from V and 4 bases from J, with 6 bases between. The chain's CDR3 is CASSFDSYGYTF. CDR3 in DNA: TGTGCCAGCAGTTTTGACAGCTATGGCTACACCTTC.

This clone appeared once. The chain combines TRBV28 with TRBJ1-2; D remains unclear. Germline V gene data show CDR1 as MDHEN and CDR2 as SYDVKM. V gave up 6 bases and J gave up 2 bases, with 10 bases separating them. CDR3 length: 13 amino acids. The CDR3 sequence is CASRPTPNYGYTF. The CDR3 nucleotides are TGTGCCAGCAGACCTACCCCGAACTATGGCTACACCTTC.

The chain uses TRBV4-3 and TRBJ2-2, with a tentative D call TRBD2 (5 bases). CDR1 LGHNA and CDR2 YSLEER come from the germline V gene. The CDR3 extends over 16 amino acids. Trimming removed 3 bases from V and 4 bases from J, with 15 bases in between. The CDR3 DNA reads as TGCGCCAGCAGCCAGGAAACGTCGAGGGCCACCGGGGAGCTGTTTTTT. Its translation: CASSQETSRATGELFF.

This sequence joins TRBV9 and TRBJ2-3, with 11 bases identical to TRBD2. CDR1 and CDR2 from the germline V gene are SGDLS and YYNGEE. V dropped 4 bases and J dropped 1; count of bases not matched to a gene: 5. The length of the CDR3 is 16 residues. The CDR3: CASSKGLADGTDTQYF. DNA for the CDR3: TGTGCCAGCAGCAAGGGACTAGCGGACGGCACAGATACGCAGTATTTT.

This chain joins TRBV5-1 and TRBJ2-5; a weak D match, TRBD1 (6 bases). Germline V CDR1 and CDR2: SGHRS, YFSETQ. This CDR3 is 15 amino acids long. The V and J ends lost 4 bases and 1 base respectively, with 14 bases between them. This CDR3 reads CASSHGRTAQETQYF. In nucleotides, the CDR3 is TGCGCCAGCAGCCACGGCCGGACAGCCCAAGAGACCCAGTACTTC. The entire variable domain, with the rest obtained from reference TRBV5-1 and TRBJ2-5, is as follows: KAGVTQTPRYLIKTRGQQVTLSCSPISGHRSVSWYQQTPGQGLQFLFEYFSETQRNKGNFPGRFSGRQFSNSRSEMNVSTLELGDSALYLCASSHGRTAQETQYFGPGTRLLVL.

The V gene is TRBV12-3 or TRBV12-4, the J gene TRBJ1-4; a possible D gene is TRBD1 (5 bases). Trimming removed 6 bases at V and 7 bases at J, with 12 bases between. The CDR3 loop spans 13 amino acids. Here the CDR3 DNA reads TGTGCCAGCAGGCGCGGGGGAATTGAAAAACTGTTTTTT. The encoded protein is CASRRGGIEKLFF.

The V call is TRBV6-5, the J call TRBJ1-1; weak D call: TRBD1 (5 bases). This CDR3 comprises 12 residues. The V end was cut by 10 bases, the J end by 4 bases, with 13 bases between. Germline assignment: CDR1 MNHEY and CDR2 SVGAGI. CDR3 protein: CANPAGGTEAFF. The DNA for the CDR3 is TGTGCCAACCCCGCCGGGGGCACTGAAGCTTTCTTT.

The J gene is TRBJ1-1, the V gene TRBV7-2; D ambiguous. With 10 bases removed from V and 4 bases from J, the gap between germline ends came to 16 bases. The length of the CDR3 is 13 residues. CDR1 SGHTA and CDR2 FQGNSA come from the germline V gene. The CDR3 sequence is CATRVDSATEAFF. The CDR3 DNA follows: TGTGCCACGAGGGTGGATTCGGCCACTGAAGCTTTCTTT. Supplemented by reference TRBV7-2 and TRBJ1-1, the full variable domain reads GAGVSQSPSNKVTEKGKDVELRCDPISGHTALYWYRQSLGQGLEFLIYFQGNSAPDKSGLPSDRFSAERTGGSVSTLTIQRTQQEDSAVYLCATRVDSATEAFFGQGTRLTVV.

The chain recombines TRBV6-5 with TRBJ1-2, with 11 bases identical to TRBD1. The CDR3 sequence is 15 residues long. J lost 2 bases, V lost 6 bases, and 5 bases had no gene match. The germline V gene encodes CDR1 MNHEY and CDR2 SVGAGI. The CDR3 DNA follows: TGTGCCAGCAGATTCCGGGACAGGGGGAACTATGGCTACACCTTC. This encodes CASRFRDRGNYGYTF.

The chain links TRBV28 to TRBJ1-5, with a weak D call TRBD1 (5 bases). Trimming cost V 9 bases and J 3 bases, with 15 bases left between them. The CDR3 runs 14 residues. CDR1 MDHEN and CDR2 SYDVKM come from the germline V gene. DNA of the CDR3: TGTGCCAGTCAGCCGACAGTTGACAATCAGCCCCAGCATTTT. Its protein product is CASQPTVDNQPQHF. The complete variable domain, with remaining parts taken from reference TRBV28 and TRBJ1-5, reads DVKVTQSSRYLVKRTGEKVFLECVQDMDHENMFWYRQDPGLGLRLIYFSYDVKMKEKGDIPEGYSVSREKKERFSLILESASTNQTSMYLCASQPTVDNQPQHFGDGTRLSIL.

This clone has just one count. The genes are TRBV24-1 and TRBJ2-5; 9 bases are a match to TRBD1. The germline CDR1 and CDR2 sequences are KGHDR and SFDVKD. The V segment lost 9 bases and the J segment 5 bases; nucleotides outside the gene matches: 12. CDR3 size: 15 residues. CDR3 amino acids: CATGAAGTGKETQYF. DNA of the CDR3: TGTGCCACCGGAGCTGCCGGGACAGGGAAGGAGACCCAGTACTTC.

The rearrangement joins TRBV7-9 to TRBJ1-2; 9 bases agree with TRBD1. Germline-derived CDR1 and CDR2 are SEHNR and FQNEAQ (reference sequence). The CDR3 is made up of 18 amino acids. V lost 5 bases, J lost 1 base, and 14 bases stayed unmatched. CDR3: CASSQDRGSSHVNYGYTF. As DNA, the CDR3 is TGTGCCAGCAGCCAAGACAGGGGGAGTTCGCACGTTAACTATGGCTACACCTTC.

V usage is TRBV28 and J usage is TRBJ1-5; tentative D call: TRBD1 (6 bases). Trimming pared 7 bases from V and 6 bases from J, leaving 16 bases between. The CDR3 is made up of 14 amino acids. CDR1 and CDR2 (germline): MDHEN, SYDVKM. CDR3: CASTEGVWTQPQHF. The CDR3 region has the DNA TGTGCCAGCACCGAGGGGGTGTGGACTCAGCCCCAGCATTTT.

The V gene is TRBV7-3, the J gene TRBJ2-2, with a possible D match to TRBD1 (5 bases). The germline V gene encodes CDR1 SGHTA and CDR2 FQGTGA. The CDR3 loop spans 15 amino acids. V was trimmed by 0 bases and J by 0 bases, leaving 5 bases between them. CDR3 region: CASSLTTANTGELFF. For the CDR3, the DNA is TGTGCCAGCAGCTTAACGACAGCGAACACCGGGGAGCTGTTTTTT.

This clone was found once. The rearrangement links TRBV6-5 to TRBJ1-6; D gene unclear. The length of the CDR3 is 16 residues. Per the germline V gene, CDR1 is MNHEY and CDR2 is SVGAGI. Trimming removed 0 bases from V and 2 bases from J, with 8 bases in between. In DNA, the CDR3 is TGTGCCAGCAGTTACTCATTTCAGACCTATAATTCACCCCTCCACTTT. Encoded protein: CASSYSFQTYNSPLHF.

J is TRBJ1-1 and V is TRBV5-1; a possible D gene is TRBD1 (6 bases). CDR1 is SGHRS and CDR2 is YFSETQ in the germline V gene. Trimming took 5 bases from V and 2 from J, leaving 10 bases between them. The CDR3 is 13 amino acids. The CDR3: CASSTQGNTEAFF. The CDR3, as DNA: TGCGCCAGCAGTACACAGGGAAACACTGAAGCTTTCTTT.

This clone is a singleton in its sample. The V and J genes are TRBV19 and TRBJ2-1; 14 bases map to TRBD2. Germline V gene sequence: CDR1 LNHDA, CDR2 SQIVND (reference sequence). The CDR3 is 17 amino acids. The J segment lost 4 bases and the V segment lost 4 bases, leaving 6 bases of the junction unmatched. The CDR3 sequence is CASSTGLAGGYYNEQFF. The CDR3 region has the DNA TGTGCCAGTAGTACAGGACTAGCGGGAGGATATTACAATGAGCAGTTCTTC.

The DNA of the CDR3 is TGTGCCAGCTCACCACCCTTAGGAGCGGGAGCTTTCTACGAGCAGTACTTC. Translated: CASSPPLGAGAFYEQYF. V usage is TRBV18 and J usage is TRBJ2-7; TRBD2 agrees at 8 bases. This CDR3 region has 17 residues. J was trimmed by 3 bases and V by 0 bases; bases with no gene match: 10. Germline values: CDR1 KGHSH, CDR2 LQKENI.

V usage is TRBV10-2 and J usage is TRBJ2-1; 7 bases agree with TRBD1. Germline loops: CDR1 WSHSY, CDR2 SAAADI. J lost 3 bases, V lost 4 bases, and 0 bases had no gene match. The CDR3 spans 13 residues. CDR3 sequence reads: CASSGTGYNEQFF. For the CDR3, the DNA is TGCGCCAGCAGTGGGACAGGCTACAATGAGCAGTTCTTC.